A selection of T cell receptor beta chains follows, all from one sample in a study of PD-L1 blockade in urothelial cancer. The protocol was immunoSEQ multiplex PCR, while the TCRdb copy is restricted to in-frame clones and leaves out a portion. The sample has approximately 50,000 clones, 84% seen once. The sequencing here drew on PBMCs, taken around atezolizumab (anti-PD-L1) treatment. The receptors come from a man aged 50 to 60 with urothelial cancer. Both conserved end residues are part of each CDR3. The D gene is left open where the match is weak. Size tells how often a clone was seen (once, few, many) or the class of an expanded clone, and some rows leave it out.

size	V	D	J	DNA	CDR3
.	TRBV6-6	TRBD1	TRBJ2-5	TGTGCCAGCAGTTCCCGGGACAGGGGGCCTGAGACCCAGTACTTC	CASSSRDRGPETQYF
.	TRBV11-2	TRBD1	TRBJ1-4	TGTGCCAGCAGCCTTGGGGACAGAACCCTAGAAAAACTGTTTTTT	CASSLGDRTLEKLFF
once	TRBV6-1	TRBD1	TRBJ1-2	TGTGCCAGCAGTGAAGATTTTGGGACAGTCCGTCGGGGCTACACCTTC	CASSEDFGTVRRGYTF
.	TRBV10-3	TRBD2	TRBJ2-5	TGTGCCATCAGTGAGTCGGGAGGGTCTCCGAAAGCTCAGTACTTC	CAISESGGSPKAQYF
.	TRBV2	TRBD2	TRBJ2-1	TGTGCCAGCAGGCAGACTAGCGGGGGTAAGAATGAGCAGTTCTTC	CASRQTSGGKNEQFF
.	TRBV6-5	.	TRBJ2-7	TGTGCCAGCAGATACCGCTACGAGCAGTACTTC	CASRYRYEQYF
once	TRBV14	TRBD1	TRBJ2-7	TGTGCCAGCAGCCAAGCTCGGGACAGGCGTTACGAGCAGTACTTC	CASSQARDRRYEQYF
.	TRBV11-2	TRBD1	TRBJ2-7	TGTGCCAGCAGCTTAGTGGGACAGAGGTCCCCTGGGTACGAGCAGTACTTC	CASSLVGQRSPGYEQYF
.	TRBV5-1	TRBD2	TRBJ2-3	TGCGCCAGCAGCTCCCTTTTGAGCGGGGGGGCAGATACGCAGTATTTT	CASSSLLSGGADTQYF
.	TRBV7-6	TRBD1	TRBJ2-1	TGTGCCAGCAGCTCGACCATACAGGGGGTTCATGAGCAGTTCTTC	CASSSTIQGVHEQFF
.	TRBV6-5	.	TRBJ2-7	TGTGCCAGCAGTTACTCGTGGCAGGGGATCCCCTACGAGCAGTACTTC	CASSYSWQGIPYEQYF
once	TRBV2	TRBD2	TRBJ2-7	TGTGCCAGCAGAGCCGCGGGGGGTCCCCCCTACGAGCAGTACTTC	CASRAAGGPPYEQYF
.	TRBV2	.	TRBJ1-2	TGTGCCAGCAGCCCATCCGGGGGGGACTATGGCTACACCTTC	CASSPSGGDYGYTF
.	TRBV5-1	.	TRBJ1-3	TGCGCCAGCAGCCCAGGGAACTCTGGAAACACCATATATTTT	CASSPGNSGNTIYF
few	TRBV11-2	TRBD1	TRBJ2-3	TGTGCCAGCAGCTCCCCCGAGGGACAGAGACGCACAGATACGCAGTATTTT	CASSSPEGQRRTDTQYF
.	TRBV5-1	.	TRBJ2-3	TGCGCCAGCAGCTTGGGTCCGGGCACAGATACGCAGTATTTT	CASSLGPGTDTQYF
.	TRBV27	.	TRBJ2-7	TGTGCCAGCAGTTTAACAGGGCTGAACAAGCAGTACTTC	CASSLTGLNKQYF
.	TRBV5-6	TRBD2	TRBJ2-3	TGTGCCAGCAGCCAGGGACTAGCCCAGCAGTATTTT	CASSQGLAQQYF
.	TRBV28	TRBD2	TRBJ2-7	TGTGCCAGCAGTTTACAGGGACTAGCGGGAGGACAGAGCTCCTACGAGCAGTACTTC	CASSLQGLAGGQSSYEQYF
.	TRBV2	TRBD2	TRBJ2-5	TGTGCCAGCAGTGCGAATGGAGAGGGACTAGAAGAGACCCAGTACTTC	CASSANGEGLEETQYF
.	TRBV11-2	.	TRBJ2-1	TGTGCCAGCAGCTCTGGTCCTTTTGGGGGCCACCGGGGGCAGTTCTTC	CASSSGPFGGHRGQFF
.	TRBV19	.	TRBJ1-3	TGTGCCAGTAGCCTCGACCCAAGCCCCGGAGTCACCATATATTTT	CASSLDPSPGVTIYF
few	TRBV28	TRBD1	TRBJ2-4	TGTGCCAGCAGTTTACGACAGGGGGTAGGCAAAAACATTCAGTACTTC	CASSLRQGVGKNIQYF
few	TRBV7-9	TRBD1	TRBJ1-1	TGTGCCAGCAGCCCAACGGGGTCAGGGGGACGGTCGAACACTGAAGCTTTCTTT	CASSPTGSGGRSNTEAFF
once	TRBV11-2	TRBD2	TRBJ2-1	TGTGCCAGTTACGGGACTAGGGGTTACAATGAGCAGTTCTTC	CASYGTRGYNEQFF
.	TRBV19	.	TRBJ1-5	TGTGCCAGTAGTATTGTACGGGGGAGTCAGCCCCAGCATTTT	CASSIVRGSQPQHF
.	TRBV9	.	TRBJ2-2	TGTGCCAGCAGCACCCAACAGGCCGGGGAGCTGTTTTTT	CASSTQQAGELFF
once	TRBV25-1	.	TRBJ1-2	TGTGCCAGCAGTGTCCGGAGTAACTATGGCTACACCTTC	CASSVRSNYGYTF
.	TRBV19	.	TRBJ2-1	TGTGCCAGTACTGTCGGTTTTCCGGACAGAAAGCAGTTCTTC	CASTVGFPDRKQFF
.	TRBV7-9	.	TRBJ2-2	TGTGCCAGCAGCCAAGGGGTTCGGTACACCGGGGAGCTGTTTTTT	CASSQGVRYTGELFF
.	TRBV30	.	TRBJ2-3	TGTGCCTGGAGTGTACTGGGCCATACGCAGTATTTT	CAWSVLGHTQYF
.	TRBV6-5	.	TRBJ2-7	TGTGCCAGCAGGGTCAGAAGGGGGGGTCCCTACGAGCAGTACTTC	CASRVRRGGPYEQYF
medium-sized	TRBV30	.	TRBJ2-7	TGTGCCTGGAGTGATGCGGCGGGAACCTACGAGCAGTACTTC	CAWSDAAGTYEQYF
.	TRBV18	.	TRBJ2-1	TGTGCCAGCTCACCGTACCCTAGCTACAATGAGCAGTTCTTC	CASSPYPSYNEQFF
few	TRBV4-1	.	TRBJ2-7	TGCGCCAGCAGCCAAGGGGGGGCCTACGAGCAGTACTTC	CASSQGGAYEQYF
.	TRBV7-2	TRBD2	TRBJ2-5	TGTGCCAGCAGCAAAAGGGCTAGCGGGAGATTAGAAGAGACCCAGTACTTC	CASSKRASGRLEETQYF
.	TRBV18	.	TRBJ1-1	TGTGCCAGCTCACCGAGCGGGGCCGGGACTGAAGCTTTCTTT	CASSPSGAGTEAFF
.	TRBV9	.	TRBJ2-2	TGTGCCAGCAGCGAGAGCCATCTTGGCGGGGAGCTGTTTTTT	CASSESHLGGELFF
.	TRBV30	.	TRBJ2-1	TGTGCCTGGAGCCCCGGGACTCCAAACAATGAGCAGTTCTTC	CAWSPGTPNNEQFF
.	TRBV6-5	TRBD1	TRBJ1-2	TGTGCCAGCAGTTACCAGACAGGGCCCTATGGCTACACCTTC	CASSYQTGPYGYTF
.	TRBV6-6	.	TRBJ2-5	TGTGCCAGCAGTTCCCCCCTGGGCCCCCAAGAGACCCAGTACTTC	CASSSPLGPQETQYF
once	TRBV7-8	.	TRBJ2-5	TGTGCCAGCAGCTTATGGTCGGGGCAAGAGACCCAGTACTTC	CASSLWSGQETQYF
.	TRBV5-1	.	TRBJ2-7	TGCGCCAGCCGGCAGGGTTGGGAGCAGTACTTC	CASRQGWEQYF
.	TRBV19	TRBD2	TRBJ2-2	TGTGCCAGTAGTATCGCACTAGCGGGCCGGGCAATAGGCACCGGGGAGCTGTTTTTT	CASSIALAGRAIGTGELFF
.	TRBV30	TRBD1	TRBJ2-2	TGTGCCTGGAAGTTATACGGGATGACAGGGCGGGCCGGGGAGCTGTTTTTT	CAWKLYGMTGRAGELFF
.	TRBV28	.	TRBJ1-1	TGTGCCAGCAGTTTAGGGATCGGGGGAGAGAACACTGAAGCTTTCTTT	CASSLGIGGENTEAFF
few	TRBV28	TRBD2	TRBJ2-1	TGTGCCAGCCACACTAGCGGGAGTTGGCATGAGCAGTTCTTC	CASHTSGSWHEQFF
.	TRBV6-6	.	TRBJ1-2	TGTGCCAGCAGTTACCAGGACAGAAACTATGGCTACACCTTC	CASSYQDRNYGYTF
.	TRBV9	.	TRBJ2-2	TGTGCCAGCAGCGTAGCATCACTAGCCGCCGGGGAGCTGTTTTTT	CASSVASLAAGELFF
.	TRBV7-2	TRBD1	TRBJ1-2	TGTGCCAGCAGCTTAGCGGGACAGTATGGCTACACCTTC	CASSLAGQYGYTF
few	TRBV7-6	.	TRBJ1-1	TGTGCCAGCAGCTTAGGTCAGGCCCCTTACACTGAAGCTTTCTTT	CASSLGQAPYTEAFF
.	TRBV25-1	TRBD1	TRBJ2-4	TGTGCCAGCAGTGAGATAGACAGGGACAAAAACATTCAGTACTTC	CASSEIDRDKNIQYF
.	TRBV10-3	TRBD1	TRBJ1-1	TGTGCCATCAGTGATGACAGGGACACTGAAGCTTTCTTT	CAISDDRDTEAFF